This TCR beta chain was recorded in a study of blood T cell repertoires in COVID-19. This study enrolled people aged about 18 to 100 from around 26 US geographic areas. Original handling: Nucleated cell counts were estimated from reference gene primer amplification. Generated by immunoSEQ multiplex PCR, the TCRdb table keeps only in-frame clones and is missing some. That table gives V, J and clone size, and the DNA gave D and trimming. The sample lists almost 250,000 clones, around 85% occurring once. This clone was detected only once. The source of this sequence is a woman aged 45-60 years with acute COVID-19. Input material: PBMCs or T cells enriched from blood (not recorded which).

CDR3 in DNA: TGTGCCAGCAGCTTGGACGTCCTAAATCGCGCGGGGGAACTTGAAGCTTTCTTT. As protein: CASSLDVLNRAGELEAFF. V and J are TRBV13 and TRBJ1-1; perhaps TRBD1 as D (5 bases). V dropped 3 bases and J dropped 7 bases, with 27 bases sitting between them. The CDR3 extends over 18 amino acids. Germline CDR1 is PRHDT and CDR2 is FYEKMQ (reference sequence).